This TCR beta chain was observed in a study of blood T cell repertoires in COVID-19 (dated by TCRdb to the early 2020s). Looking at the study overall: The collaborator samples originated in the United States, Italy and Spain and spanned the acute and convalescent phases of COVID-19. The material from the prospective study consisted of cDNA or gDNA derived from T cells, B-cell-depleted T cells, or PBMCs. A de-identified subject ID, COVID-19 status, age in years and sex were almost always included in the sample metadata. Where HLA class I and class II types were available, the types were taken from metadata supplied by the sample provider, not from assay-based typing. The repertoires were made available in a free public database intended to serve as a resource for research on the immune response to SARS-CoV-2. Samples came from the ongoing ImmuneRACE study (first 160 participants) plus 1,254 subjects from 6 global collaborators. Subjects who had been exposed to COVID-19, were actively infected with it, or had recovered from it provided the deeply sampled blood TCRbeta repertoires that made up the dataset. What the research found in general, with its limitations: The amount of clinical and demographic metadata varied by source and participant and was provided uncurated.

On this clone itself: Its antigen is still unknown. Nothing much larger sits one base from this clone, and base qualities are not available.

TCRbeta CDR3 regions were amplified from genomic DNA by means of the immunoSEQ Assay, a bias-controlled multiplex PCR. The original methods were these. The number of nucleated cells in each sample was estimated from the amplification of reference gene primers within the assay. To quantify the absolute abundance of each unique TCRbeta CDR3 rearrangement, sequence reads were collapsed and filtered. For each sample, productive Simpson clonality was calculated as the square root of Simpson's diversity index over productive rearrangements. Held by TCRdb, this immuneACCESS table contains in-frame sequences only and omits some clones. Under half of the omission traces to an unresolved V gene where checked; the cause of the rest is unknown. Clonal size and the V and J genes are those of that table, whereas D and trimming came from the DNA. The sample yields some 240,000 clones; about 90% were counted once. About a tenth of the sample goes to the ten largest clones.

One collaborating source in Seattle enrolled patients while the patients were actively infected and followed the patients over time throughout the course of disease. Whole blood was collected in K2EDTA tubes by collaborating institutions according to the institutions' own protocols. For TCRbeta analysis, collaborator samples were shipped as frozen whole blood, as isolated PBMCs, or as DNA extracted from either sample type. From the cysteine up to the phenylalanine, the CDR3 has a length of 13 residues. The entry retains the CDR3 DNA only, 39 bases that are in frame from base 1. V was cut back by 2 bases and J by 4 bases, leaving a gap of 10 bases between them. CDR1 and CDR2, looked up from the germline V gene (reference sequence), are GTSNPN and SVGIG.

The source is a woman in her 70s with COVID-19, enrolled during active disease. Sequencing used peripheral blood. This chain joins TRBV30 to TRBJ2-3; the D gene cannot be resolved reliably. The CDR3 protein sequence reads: CAWSLLPADTQYF. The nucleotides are TGTGCCTGGAGTCTACTACCCGCAGATACGCAGTATTTT.